This TCR beta chain was retrieved from a study of cytomegalovirus exposure and HLA in healthy donors. The PCR ran on 60 Vbeta and 13 Jbeta primers. Using immunoSEQ multiplex PCR, the repertoire was profiled, and TCRdb retains in-frame clones only, with some absent. Among around 94,000 clones listed, about 77% were seen once. The specimen was PBMCs. The clonotype was recovered from a male donor in good health and CMV-seropositive.

CDR3 sequence reads: CAGSILVAPLIDEQFF. DNA of the CDR3: TGTGCCGGCTCGATTCTTGTAGCCCCCCTTATTGATGAGCAGTTCTTC. The chain has TRBV19 and TRBJ2-1; no definite D call. Trimming took off 11 bases at V and 8 bases at J, with 28 bases between the two ends. CDR3 size: 16 residues. Germline loops: CDR1 LNHDA, CDR2 SQIVND (reference sequence). The complete variable domain, with remaining parts taken from reference TRBV19 and TRBJ2-1, reads DGGITQSPKYLFRKEGQNVTLSCEQNLNHDAMYWYRQDPGQGLRLIYYSQIVNDFQKGDIAEGYSVSREKKESFPLTVTSAQKNPTAFYLCAGSILVAPLIDEQFFGPGTRLTVL.